This T cell receptor (beta chain) was found in a study of CD8 T cells in Susac syndrome. An input of roughly 0.5 to 1 ug of RNA was subjected to reverse transcription using random hexamers. TCRdb re-called the immunoSEQ multiplex PCR reads with MiXCR, one entry per CDR3 protein. The repertoire holds fewer than 350,000 distinct CDR3 sequences, with about 92% as singletons. The multiple sclerosis controls comprised treatment-naive patients whose relapsing-remitting disease was stable or active. The material sequenced was CD4+ T cells from PBMCs. The TCR comes from a human donor with multiple sclerosis.

CDR3 in amino acids: CASSYSSRGRATGGFDYGYTF. In DNA, the CDR3 is TGTGCCAGCAGTTACTCGAGCAGGGGAAGGGCCACAGGGGGCTTTGACTATGGCTACACCTTC. The V gene is TRBV6-5, the J gene TRBJ1-2; 9 bases are shared with TRBD1. Germline values: CDR1 MNHEY, CDR2 SVGAGI. The CDR3 covers 21 residues. V dropped 0 bases and J dropped 3; count of bases not matched to a gene: 20.